This T cell receptor beta chain stems from a study of cytomegalovirus exposure and HLA in healthy donors. Study outcomes and limitations: In a later analysis, compared with equally common non-associated chains, HLA-associated beta chains were more expanded.

The PCR made use of 60 Vbeta and 13 Jbeta primers. The table came from immunoSEQ multiplex PCR; TCRdb's copy has only in-frame clones and leaves some out. The table has about 120,000 clones, 67% seen once. This CDR3 spans 13 amino acids. CDR1 is WSHSY and CDR2 is SAAADI in the germline V gene. V lost 4 bases and J lost 4, with 10 bases in between. A note on this clone: Its antigen is unknown.

J is TRBJ1-1 and V is TRBV10-2, with a tentative D call TRBD1 (6 bases). The specimen was PBMCs. This clonotype originated in a man aged 18 to 29 in good health and CMV-seropositive. CDR3 bases: TGCGCCAGCAGTGCAAGACAGGCCACTGAAGCTTTCTTT. This codes for CASSARQATEAFF.